A single sample is the source of the 8 T cell receptor beta chains below, sequenced in a study of cytomegalovirus exposure and HLA in healthy donors. The study ran its PCR with 60 Vbeta and 13 Jbeta primers. Data came from immunoSEQ multiplex PCR; TCRdb stores just in-frame clones and leaves some out. The data show about 190,000 clones, roughly 76% seen once. The sample comprised PBMCs. These receptors were taken from a woman aged 25 to 39 in good health and CMV-seropositive.

This clone showed up just once. The V gene is TRBV14, the J gene TRBJ2-7, with 12 bases aligning to TRBD2. This CDR3 is 15 amino acids long. Trimming cost V 1 base and J 6 bases; bases outside gene matches: 4. CDR1 SGHDN and CDR2 FVKESK come from the germline V gene. CDR3 sequence reads: CASSQALAGGVEQYF. The CDR3 bases are TGTGCCAGCAGCCAAGCCCTAGCGGGAGGGGTCGAGCAGTACTTC.

V usage is TRBV6-1 and J usage is TRBJ2-7; 7 bases fit TRBD2. Trimming removed 4 bases from V and 13 bases from J; junction bases left unmatched: 16. The germline CDR1 and CDR2 sequences are MNHNS and SASEGT. The CDR3 contains 14 residues. The CDR3, as DNA: TGTGCCAGCAGTGTACAGAGCCCCGGGACTACAATCTACTTC. Translation gives CASSVQSPGTTIYF.

The chain combines TRBV25-1 with TRBJ1-1; unclear D gene. This CDR3 is 13 amino acids long. Germline-derived CDR1 and CDR2 are MGHDK and SYGVNS. The V end was cut by 7 bases, the J end by 4 bases, with 13 bases between. DNA for the CDR3: TGTGCCAGCAATGCGCTGGGAGGCACTGAAGCTTTCTTT. The encoded protein is CASNALGGTEAFF. Variable domain in full (rest from reference TRBV25-1 and TRBJ1-1): EADIYQTPRYLVIGTGKKITLECSQTMGHDKMYWYQQDPGMELHLIHYSYGVNSTEKGDLSSESTVSRIRTEHFPLTLESARPSHTSQYLCASNALGGTEAFFGQGTRLTVV.

This rearrangement joins TRBV28 to TRBJ1-2; the match to TRBD1 covers 10 bases. Germline CDR1 is MDHEN and CDR2 is SYDVKM. The ends lost 5 bases at V and 8 bases at J; junction bases unmatched: 11. This CDR3 has 15 residues. CDR3 nucleotide sequence: TGTGCCAGCAGTCTGTGGGACAGGGGAGGATCGGGCTACACCTTC. It specifies CASSLWDRGGSGYTF.

This chain joins TRBV25-1 and TRBJ2-7, with TRBD1 identical over 8 bases. The CDR3 has 16 residues. With 6 bases clipped from V and 7 bases from J, the junction kept 17 bases outside the gene matches. Germline CDR1 and CDR2: MGHDK and SYGVNS. The CDR3 sequence is CASRSPAGQGAWEQYF. In DNA form, the CDR3 reads TGTGCCAGCAGGTCCCCCGCGGGGCAGGGGGCTTGGGAGCAGTACTTC.

The rearrangement joins TRBV28 to TRBJ1-1; tentatively, D is TRBD1 (5 bases). V was trimmed by 8 bases and J by 6 bases, leaving 19 bases between them. Germline V lookup: CDR1 MDHEN, CDR2 SYDVKM. The CDR3 has 14 residues. CDR3 DNA sequence: TGTGCCAGCCGGGTCAGGGACTCTTTTTCTGAAGCTTTCTTT. Encoded protein: CASRVRDSFSEAFF.

This clone has a handful of counts. The rearrangement joins TRBV4-3 to TRBJ2-2; possible D gene TRBD1, 5 bases. V was pared by 1 base and J by 4 bases, with 19 bases between. CDR1 is LGHNA, CDR2 YSLEER, per germline. The CDR3 has 18 amino acids. In DNA form, the CDR3 reads TGCGCCAGCAGCCAAGCGGCTGCAGGGTCTCTTGGCACCGGGGAGCTGTTTTTT. Amino acids: CASSQAAAGSLGTGELFF.

V usage is TRBV30 and J usage is TRBJ2-5, with D possibly matching TRBD2 (6 bases). This CDR3 region has 14 residues. V was clipped by 1 base and J by 7 bases, with 16 bases between them. The germline V gene encodes CDR1 GTSNPN and CDR2 SVGIG (reference sequence). The chain's CDR3 is CAWSAGTPPGTQYF. DNA for the CDR3: TGTGCCTGGAGTGCAGGGACTCCTCCGGGGACCCAGTACTTC.